The rows below give T cell receptor beta chains drawn from one sample of a study of vaccination effects on CD4 cells after COVID-19. Their cognate antigens are unknown. Produced via immunoSEQ multiplex PCR; TCRdb's table is partial and in-frame only. The sample includes about 57,000 clones, around 73% of them seen just once. The sample was CD4+ T cells from PBMCs cultured without peptide, taken after COVID-19 vaccination. These receptors were collected from a human donor who received a COVID-19 vaccine. CDR3s leave out the opening cysteine and the closing phenylalanine or tryptophan.

J gene: TRBJ1-5
V gene: TRBV5-1
CDR3 protein: ASSFGDSNQPQH

J gene: TRBJ1-1
V gene: TRBV5-1
CDR3 protein: ASSRGSGNTEAF

J gene: TRBJ1-5
V gene: TRBV30
CDR3 protein: AWSVRGWGLNSNQPQH

J gene: TRBJ1-2
V gene: TRBV2
CDR3 protein: ASSDVGGVFT

J gene: TRBJ1-5
V gene: TRBV5-6
CDR3 protein: ASSLTGKLQPQH

J gene: TRBJ2-3
V gene: TRBV28
CDR3 protein: ASSPGQGAMTDTQY

J gene: TRBJ2-1
V gene: TRBV10-3
CDR3 protein: AIRIAGGPNNEQF

J gene: TRBJ1-2
V gene: TRBV4-3
CDR3 protein: ASSQDRGYGYT

J gene: TRBJ2-1
V gene: TRBV5-1
CDR3 protein: ASSDSGNEQF

J gene: TRBJ1-2
V gene: TRBV11-2
CDR3 protein: ASSFGTGIYGYT

J gene: TRBJ1-5
V gene: TRBV7-2
CDR3 protein: ASSFSGAGNQPQH

J gene: TRBJ1-1
V gene: TRBV3-1/TRBV3-2
CDR3 protein: ASSHRNTEAF

J gene: TRBJ2-5
V gene: TRBV5-5
CDR3 protein: ASSTWQETQY

J gene: TRBJ1-2
V gene: TRBV28
CDR3 protein: ASSLPGANYGYT

J gene: TRBJ2-1
V gene: TRBV6-5
CDR3 protein: ATTSGIGNEQF

J gene: TRBJ2-1
V gene: TRBV9
CDR3 protein: ASSPQRGSGFNNEQF

J gene: TRBJ2-2
V gene: TRBV3-1/TRBV3-2
CDR3 protein: ASSQDLPTLF

J gene: TRBJ2-5
V gene: TRBV21-1
CDR3 protein: ASSTPGGETQY

J gene: TRBJ1-1
V gene: TRBV4-3
CDR3 protein: ASSQSAQGVTEAF

J gene: TRBJ1-1
V gene: TRBV28
CDR3 protein: ASSSFNPENTEAF

J gene: TRBJ1-4
V gene: TRBV29-1
CDR3 protein: SVVGATNEKLF

J gene: TRBJ2-1
V gene: TRBV2
CDR3 protein: ASSVAEQF

J gene: TRBJ2-5
V gene: TRBV12-3/TRBV12-4
CDR3 protein: ASNAIGETQY

J gene: TRBJ1-5
V gene: TRBV19
CDR3 protein: ASKPGTGGQPQH

J gene: TRBJ2-7
V gene: TRBV5-6
CDR3 protein: ASSARVGTGGYEQY

J gene: TRBJ1-1
V gene: TRBV5-1
CDR3 protein: ASSPGQEKREAF

J gene: TRBJ2-2
V gene: TRBV7-9
CDR3 protein: ASSLAGGVTGELF

J gene: TRBJ1-5
V gene: TRBV6-2/TRBV6-3
CDR3 protein: ASSDSYQPQH

J gene: TRBJ1-6
V gene: TRBV28
CDR3 protein: ASSLWGGAFNSPLH

J gene: TRBJ2-5
V gene: TRBV7-3
CDR3 protein: ASSLGQQNQETQY

J gene: TRBJ2-2
V gene: TRBV27
CDR3 protein: ASRPIAGQDTGELF

J gene: TRBJ2-6
V gene: TRBV6-5
CDR3 protein: ASSLGTANVLT

J gene: TRBJ2-3
V gene: TRBV10-3
CDR3 protein: ASGGPDTQY

J gene: TRBJ1-2
V gene: TRBV24-1
CDR3 protein: ATSDGTALPGRYGYT

J gene: TRBJ1-2
V gene: TRBV23-1
CDR3 protein: ASSQRTGVSYGYT

J gene: TRBJ2-5
V gene: TRBV5-1
CDR3 protein: ASSLTGVGETQY

J gene: TRBJ2-5
V gene: TRBV6-5
CDR3 protein: ASSYGQIQY

J gene: TRBJ1-6
V gene: TRBV4-2
CDR3 protein: ASSQRRDRANSPLH

J gene: TRBJ2-7
V gene: TRBV11-2
CDR3 protein: ASSLSGHLRGEQY

J gene: TRBJ1-2
V gene: TRBV6-1
CDR3 protein: ASSEVRKANYGYT